This T cell receptor (beta chain) came from a study of control samples from healthy donors and cancer patients. Measured with immunoSEQ multiplex PCR; TCRdb has only the in-frame clones, and not every one. Of just over 150,000 clones detected, 90% to 95% appear once; the ten largest clones hold around 8.5%. V shed 6 bases, J shed 1 base, and the junction held 3 bases outside the gene matches. Germline V CDR1 and CDR2: ENHRY, SYGVKD. This CDR3 has 14 amino acids. Sequences were obtained from blood. This TCR came from a woman aged 40 to 50 in good health. The chain carries TRBV10-3 and TRBJ1-5; 7 bases line up with TRBD1. The CDR3 DNA sequence: TGTGCCATCAGGGCAGGGGGAAGCAATCAGCCCCAGCATTTT. Translating it yields CAIRAGGSNQPQHF.